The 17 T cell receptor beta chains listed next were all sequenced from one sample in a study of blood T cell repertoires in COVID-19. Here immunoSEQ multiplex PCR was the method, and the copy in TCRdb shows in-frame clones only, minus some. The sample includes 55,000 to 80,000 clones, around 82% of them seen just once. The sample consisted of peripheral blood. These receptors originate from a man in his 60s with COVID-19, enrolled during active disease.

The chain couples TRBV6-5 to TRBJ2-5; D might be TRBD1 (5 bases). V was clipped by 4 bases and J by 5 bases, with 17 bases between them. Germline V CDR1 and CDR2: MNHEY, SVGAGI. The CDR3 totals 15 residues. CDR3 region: CASSSGRLRAETQYF. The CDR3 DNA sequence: TGTGCCAGCAGTTCCGGACGCCTCAGGGCGGAGACCCAGTACTTC.

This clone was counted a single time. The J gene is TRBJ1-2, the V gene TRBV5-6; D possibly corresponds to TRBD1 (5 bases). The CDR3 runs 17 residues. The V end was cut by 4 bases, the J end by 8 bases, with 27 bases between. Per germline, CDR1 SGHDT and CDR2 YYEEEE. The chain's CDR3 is CASSLSGRDGVGVGYTF. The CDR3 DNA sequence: TGTGCCAGCAGCCTATCGGGCAGGGATGGTGTGGGTGTAGGCTACACCTTC.

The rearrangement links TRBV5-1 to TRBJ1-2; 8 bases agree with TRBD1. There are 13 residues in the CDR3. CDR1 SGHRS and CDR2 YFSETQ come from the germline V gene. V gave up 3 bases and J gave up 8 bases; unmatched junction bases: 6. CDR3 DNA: TGCGCCAGCAGCTCGGGACAGGCCCTGGGCTACACCTTC. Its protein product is CASSSGQALGYTF.

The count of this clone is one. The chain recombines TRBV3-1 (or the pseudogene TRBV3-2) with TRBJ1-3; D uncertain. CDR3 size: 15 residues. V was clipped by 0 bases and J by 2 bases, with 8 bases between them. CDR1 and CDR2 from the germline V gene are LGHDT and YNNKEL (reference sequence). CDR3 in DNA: TGTGCCAGCAGCCAAGATTTTGGGCCTGGAAACACCATATATTTT. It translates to CASSQDFGPGNTIYF.

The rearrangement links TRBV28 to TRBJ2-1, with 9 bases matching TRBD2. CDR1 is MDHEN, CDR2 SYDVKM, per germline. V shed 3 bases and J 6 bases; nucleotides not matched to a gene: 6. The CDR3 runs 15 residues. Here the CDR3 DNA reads TGTGCCAGCAGTTTTGCGGGAGGGGTTTTCAATGAGCAGTTCTTC. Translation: CASSFAGGVFNEQFF.

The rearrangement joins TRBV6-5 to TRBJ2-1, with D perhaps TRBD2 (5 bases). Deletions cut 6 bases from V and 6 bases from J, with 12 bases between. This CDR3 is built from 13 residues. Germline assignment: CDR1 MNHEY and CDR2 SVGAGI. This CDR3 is CASSLGRFNEQFF. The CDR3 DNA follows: TGTGCCAGCAGCCTGGGGAGATTCAATGAGCAGTTCTTC.

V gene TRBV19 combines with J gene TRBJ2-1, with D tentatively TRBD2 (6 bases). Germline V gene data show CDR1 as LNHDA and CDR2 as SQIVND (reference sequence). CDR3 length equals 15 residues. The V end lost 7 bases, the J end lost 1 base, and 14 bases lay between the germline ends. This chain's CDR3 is CASTSRGISYNEQFF. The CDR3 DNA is TGTGCCAGTACCTCTCGCGGGATATCCTACAATGAGCAGTTCTTC. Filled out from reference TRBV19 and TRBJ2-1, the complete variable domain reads DGGITQSPKYLFRKEGQNVTLSCEQNLNHDAMYWYRQDPGQGLRLIYYSQIVNDFQKGDIAEGYSVSREKKESFPLTVTSAQKNPTAFYLCASTSRGISYNEQFFGPGTRLTVL.

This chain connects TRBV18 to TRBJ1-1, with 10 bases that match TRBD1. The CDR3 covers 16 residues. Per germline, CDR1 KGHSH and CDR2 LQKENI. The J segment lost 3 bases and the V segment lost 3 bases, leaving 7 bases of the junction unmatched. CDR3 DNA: TGTGCCAGCTCACCTATACGAGGACAGGGGGACACTGAAGCTTTCTTT. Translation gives CASSPIRGQGDTEAFF.

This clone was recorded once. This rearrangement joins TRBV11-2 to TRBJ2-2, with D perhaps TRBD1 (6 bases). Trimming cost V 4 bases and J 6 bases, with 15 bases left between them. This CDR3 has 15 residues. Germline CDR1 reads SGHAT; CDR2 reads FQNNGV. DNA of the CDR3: TGTGCCAGCAGCTACCAGGCGGCAGGGGCCGGGGAGCTGTTTTTT. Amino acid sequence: CASSYQAAGAGELFF.

DNA for the CDR3: TGCGCCAGCAGCCCCAAGACAGGGGCGAACACTGAAGCTTTCTTT. This codes for CASSPKTGANTEAFF. The chain is built from TRBV5-1 and TRBJ1-1; the match to TRBD1 covers 8 bases. The CDR3 has 15 residues. V shed 4 bases, J shed 1 base, and the junction held 6 bases outside the gene matches. Germline lookup yields CDR1 SGHRS and CDR2 YFSETQ.

As DNA, the CDR3 is TGTGCCATCAGTGATATCCGGGAGGGCGATCGAGAGCAGTTCTTC. Protein: CAISDIREGDREQFF. The rearrangement joins TRBV10-3 to TRBJ2-1, with TRBD2 matching 8 bases. The CDR3 runs 15 residues. The J segment lost 10 bases and the V segment lost 3 bases, leaving 11 bases of the junction unmatched. CDR1 and CDR2 from the germline V gene are ENHRY and SYGVKD.

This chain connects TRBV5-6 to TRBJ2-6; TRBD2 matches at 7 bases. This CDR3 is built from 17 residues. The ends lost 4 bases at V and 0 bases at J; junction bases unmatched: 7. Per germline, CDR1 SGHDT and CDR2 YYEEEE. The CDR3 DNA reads TGTGCCAGCAGCCTATGGGGGGGACTCTCTGGGGCCAACGTCCTGACTTTC. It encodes CASSLWGGLSGANVLTF.

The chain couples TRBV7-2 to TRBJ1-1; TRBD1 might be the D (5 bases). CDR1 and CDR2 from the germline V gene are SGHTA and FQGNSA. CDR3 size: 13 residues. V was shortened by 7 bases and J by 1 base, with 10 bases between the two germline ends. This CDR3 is CASTGGANTEAFF. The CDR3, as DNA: TGTGCCAGCACCGGGGGTGCGAACACTGAAGCTTTCTTT.

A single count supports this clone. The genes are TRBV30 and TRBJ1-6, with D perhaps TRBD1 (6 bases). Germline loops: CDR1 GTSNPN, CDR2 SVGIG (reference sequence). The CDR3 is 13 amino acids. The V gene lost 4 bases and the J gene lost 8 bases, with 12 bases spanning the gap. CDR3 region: CAWTGQRDSPLHF. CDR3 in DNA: TGTGCCTGGACGGGACAAAGGGATTCACCCCTCCACTTT. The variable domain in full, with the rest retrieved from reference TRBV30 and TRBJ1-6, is SQTIHQWPATLVQPVGSPLSLECTVEGTSNPNLYWYRQAAGRGLQLLFYSVGIGQISSEVPQNLSASRPQDRQFILSSKKLLLSDSGFYLCAWTGQRDSPLHFGNGTRLTVT.

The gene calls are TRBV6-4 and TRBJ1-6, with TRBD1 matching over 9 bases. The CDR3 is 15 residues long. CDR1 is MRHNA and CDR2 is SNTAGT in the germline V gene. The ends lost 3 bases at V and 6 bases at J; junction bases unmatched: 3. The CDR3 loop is CASSEGTGINSPLHF. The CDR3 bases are TGTGCCAGCAGTGAAGGGACAGGGATTAATTCACCCCTCCACTTT.

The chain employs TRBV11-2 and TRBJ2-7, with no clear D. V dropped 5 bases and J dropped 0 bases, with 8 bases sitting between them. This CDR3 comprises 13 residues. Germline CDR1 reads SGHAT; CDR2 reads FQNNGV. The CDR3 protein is CASSPGFSYEQYF. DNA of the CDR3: TGTGCCAGCAGCCCCGGGTTCTCCTACGAGCAGTACTTC. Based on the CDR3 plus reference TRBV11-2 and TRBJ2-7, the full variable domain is EAGVAQSPRYKIIEKRQSVAFWCNPISGHATLYWYQQILGQGPKLLIQFQNNGVVDDSQLPKDRFSAERLKGVDSTLKIQPAKLEDSAVYLCASSPGFSYEQYFGPGTRLTVT.

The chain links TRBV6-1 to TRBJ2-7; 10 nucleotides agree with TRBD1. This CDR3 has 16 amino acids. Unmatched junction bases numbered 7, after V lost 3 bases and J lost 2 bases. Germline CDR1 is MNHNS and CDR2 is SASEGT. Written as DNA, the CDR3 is TGTGCCAGCAGTGACCCCCGGGACAGGGGAGCCTACGAGCAGTACTTC. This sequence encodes CASSDPRDRGAYEQYF.